Below are 29 T cell receptor beta chains sequenced from a single sample in a study of cytomegalovirus exposure and HLA in healthy donors. Researchers ran the PCR with 60 Vbeta and 13 Jbeta primers. Generated by immunoSEQ multiplex PCR, the TCRdb table keeps only in-frame clones and is missing some. This table lists 65,000 to 80,000 clones. Sequencing was performed on PBMCs. These receptors all come from a female donor in good health and CMV-seropositive.

The gene calls are TRBV4-3 and TRBJ2-3; the match to TRBD1 covers 7 bases. With 3 bases clipped from V and 2 bases from J, the junction kept 8 bases outside the gene matches. Germline loops: CDR1 LGHNA, CDR2 YSLEER. The length of the CDR3 is 16 residues. The CDR3 DNA reads as TGCGCCAGCAGCCAGAAGACAGGGCCCTACACAGATACGCAGTATTTT. This codes for CASSQKTGPYTDTQYF.

The J gene is TRBJ1-1, the V gene TRBV4-1; no reliable D call. The germline CDR1 and CDR2 sequences are MGHRA and YSYEKL. Trimming cost V 7 bases and J 1 base, with 16 bases left between them. CDR3 length: 15 amino acids. The CDR3 DNA follows: TGCGCCAGCACCCCTGGAGGACTTAGGAACACTGAAGCTTTCTTT. It is translated as CASTPGGLRNTEAFF.

The CDR3 loop reads CASSLGAGGLYEQYF. The CDR3 region has the DNA TGTGCCAGCAGTTTAGGGGCAGGGGGTTTGTACGAGCAGTACTTC. The chain links TRBV28 to TRBJ2-7; 7 bases are shared with TRBD1. The J segment lost 4 bases and the V segment lost 2 bases, leaving 8 bases of the junction unmatched. The germline V gene encodes CDR1 MDHEN and CDR2 SYDVKM. This CDR3 region has 15 residues.

Regarding this clone: A junction boundary mismatches the germline segment, possibly from a read error. The chain couples TRBV4-2 to TRBJ2-7; 9 bases agree with TRBD1. In germline, CDR1 is LGHNA, CDR2 YNFKEQ. The CDR3 extends over 14 amino acids. The CDR3 reads CASSQVGAGDRANF. CDR3 in DNA: TGTGCCAGCAGCCAAGTGGGGGCGGGGGACAGGGCAAACTTC.

In nucleotides, the CDR3 is TGTGCCTGGGCGAAACAGGGGTCACAGCCCCAGCATTTT. It specifies CAWAKQGSQPQHF. This chain uses TRBV30 with TRBJ1-5; 7 nucleotides agree with TRBD1. J gave up 7 bases and V 5 bases, and 8 bases lay outside the gene matches. Germline V gene data show CDR1 as GTSNPN and CDR2 as SVGIG (reference sequence). CDR3 length: 13 amino acids.

This sequence joins TRBV5-5 and TRBJ2-5; TRBD1 might be the D (5 bases). The J call may be faulty, since TRBJ2-7 better matches the DNA end. Germline lookup yields CDR1 SGHKS and CDR2 YYEKEE (reference sequence). The CDR3 runs 16 residues. CDR3 coding DNA: TGTGCCAGCAGCACAACAGGCGATCGGATCTCCTACGAGCAGTACTTC. Translating it yields CASSTTGDRISYEQYF.

The chain uses TRBV5-5 and TRBJ2-5; tentative D call: TRBD2 (5 bases). This CDR3 contains 14 residues. V dropped 4 bases and J dropped 2 bases, with 12 bases sitting between them. Germline loops: CDR1 SGHKS, CDR2 YYEKEE (reference sequence). CDR3 sequence: CASSPRAAQETQYF. Written as DNA, the CDR3 is TGTGCCAGCAGCCCCAGAGCGGCTCAAGAGACCCAGTACTTC.

The rearrangement links TRBV6-5 to TRBJ1-1; 7 bases are shared with TRBD1. V shed 5 bases and J 7 bases; nucleotides not matched to a gene: 7. The V gene's germline CDR1 is MNHEY and CDR2 SVGAGI. The CDR3 extends over 13 amino acids. The CDR3 DNA follows: TGTGCCAGCAGTCGCCGGACAGGAGGTGAAGCTTTCTTT. It specifies CASSRRTGGEAFF.

The chain recombines TRBV7-2 with TRBJ1-2, with TRBD1 identical over 7 bases. The CDR3 runs 15 residues. Looked up from germline, CDR1 is SGHTA and CDR2 is FQGNSA. The trim removed 2 bases at V and 8 bases at J, leaving 11 bases unmatched. Written as DNA, the CDR3 is TGTGCCAGCAGCTTAAATGGAGGGGGCGCCGAGGGCTACACCTTC. Its translation is CASSLNGGGAEGYTF. Variable domain in full (rest from reference TRBV7-2 and TRBJ1-2): GAGVSQSPSNKVTEKGKDVELRCDPISGHTALYWYRQSLGQGLEFLIYFQGNSAPDKSGLPSDRFSAERTGGSVSTLTIQRTQQEDSAVYLCASSLNGGGAEGYTFGSGTRLTVV.

The rearrangement joins TRBV2 to TRBJ1-5, with D possibly TRBD1 on 5 matching bases. CDR3 length: 12 residues. V was pared by 6 bases and J by 6 bases, with 9 bases between. Per the germline V gene, CDR1 is SNHLY and CDR2 is FYNNEI. The CDR3 DNA reads as TGTGCCAGCAGCGCGGGGCGTCAGCCCCAGCATTTT. Translated, it gives CASSAGRQPQHF. Supplemented by reference TRBV2 and TRBJ1-5, the full variable domain reads EPEVTQTPSHQVTQMGQEVILRCVPISNHLYFYWYRQILGQKVEFLVSFYNNEISEKSEIFDDQFSVERPDGSNFTLKIRSTKLEDSAMYFCASSAGRQPQHFGDGTRLSIL.

The chain recombines TRBV5-6 with TRBJ1-5; D is possibly TRBD1 (6 bases). Germline CDR1 and CDR2: SGHDT and YYEEEE. CDR3 length: 15 residues. V lost 2 bases to trimming and J lost 3 bases, with 12 bases between them. CDR3 region: CASSLTGRINQPQHF. The CDR3 DNA reads TGTGCCAGCAGCTTAACAGGGCGAATCAATCAGCCCCAGCATTTT.

The chain uses TRBV19 and TRBJ2-1; TRBD1 might be the D (6 bases). This CDR3 contains 14 residues. V dropped 8 bases and J dropped 0 bases, with 11 bases sitting between them. CDR1 and CDR2 from the germline V gene are LNHDA and SQIVND (reference sequence). The chain's CDR3 is CASSRGSSYNEQFF. Written as DNA, the CDR3 is TGTGCCAGTTCCAGGGGTAGCTCCTACAATGAGCAGTTCTTC.

The V gene is TRBV29-1, the J gene TRBJ2-5; 8 nucleotides line up with TRBD1. In germline, CDR1 is SQVTM, CDR2 ANQGSEA. The V gene end was trimmed by 5 bases and the J gene end by 4 bases; junction bases not matched to a gene: 9. The CDR3 is made up of 14 amino acids. The CDR3 is CSVNGQGVLETQYF. CDR3 sequence (DNA): TGCAGCGTTAACGGACAGGGAGTTTTAGAGACCCAGTACTTC.

V usage is TRBV6-5 and J usage is TRBJ2-1, with D unresolved. In germline, CDR1 is MNHEY, CDR2 SVGAGI. The CDR3 is 16 residues long. V was trimmed by 0 bases and J by 0 bases, leaving 9 bases between them. The CDR3 protein is CASSYSRASSYNEQFF. The CDR3 DNA is TGTGCCAGCAGTTACTCGCGCGCGTCCTCCTACAATGAGCAGTTCTTC.

V and J are TRBV5-4 and TRBJ2-1; TRBD2 matches at 8 bases. The CDR3 is 16 amino acids. CDR1 is SGHNT, CDR2 YYREEE, per germline (reference sequence). V lost 3 bases to trimming and J lost 2 bases; unmatched junction nucleotides: 7. The DNA of the CDR3 is TGTGCCAGCAGCTCGAAGCGGGGGTCTGCCTACAATGAGCAGTTCTTC. Translated: CASSSKRGSAYNEQFF. Filled out from reference TRBV5-4 and TRBJ2-1, the complete variable domain reads ETGVTQSPTHLIKTRGQQVTLRCSSQSGHNTVSWYQQALGQGPQFIFQYYREEENGRGNFPPRFSGLQFPNYSSELNVNALELDDSALYLCASSSKRGSAYNEQFFGPGTRLTVL.

The V call is TRBV7-9, the J call TRBJ2-5; TRBD2 agrees at 7 bases. Germline V gene data show CDR1 as SEHNR and CDR2 as FQNEAQ (reference sequence). The CDR3 extends over 16 amino acids. Trimming at V came to 5 bases and at J to 7 bases, leaving 16 bases not matched to a gene. CDR3: CASSPGSGATPRTQYF. For the CDR3, the DNA is TGTGCCAGCAGCCCTGGGAGCGGGGCCACCCCAAGGACCCAGTACTTC.

This chain connects TRBV19 to TRBJ1-5; weak D call: TRBD1 (5 bases). The germline gives CDR1 LNHDA, CDR2 SQIVND (reference sequence). Trimming took off 10 bases at V and 7 bases at J, with 17 bases between the two ends. The CDR3 sequence is 13 residues long. The CDR3 DNA reads as TGTGCCACCTCCGGCAGGGCGGAGCAGCCCCAGCATTTT. Encoded protein: CATSGRAEQPQHF.

This chain connects TRBV27 to TRBJ1-6; 8 bases align to TRBD1. The CDR3 has 19 residues. The V segment lost 5 bases and the J segment 8 bases; nucleotides outside the gene matches: 20. The germline gives CDR1 MNHEY, CDR2 SMNVEV (reference sequence). CDR3 DNA sequence: TGTGCCAGCAGTACCAAAGGACAGGGCTCGCGCGGCGCGGATTCACCCCTCCACTTT. This gives the protein CASSTKGQGSRGADSPLHF.

The chain links TRBV7-8 to TRBJ2-2; tentative D call: TRBD2 (6 bases). Trimming shortened V by 2 bases and J by 6 bases, and 16 bases separated the two germline ends. The CDR3 runs to 16 residues. Germline V lookup: CDR1 SGHVS, CDR2 FQNEAQ. The CDR3 coding sequence is TGTGCCAGCAGCTTAAAAGAGGGAGGATTGGCCGGGGAGCTGTTTTTT. Protein sequence: CASSLKEGGLAGELFF.

The J gene is TRBJ2-3, the V gene TRBV10-3, with 10 nucleotides matching TRBD2. Germline V gives CDR1 ENHRY, CDR2 SYGVKD. J lost 1 base, V lost 1 base, and 2 bases had no gene match. The CDR3 spans 16 residues. CDR3 sequence (DNA): TGTGCCATCAGTGAGTGGCTAGCGGGGGGCACAGATACGCAGTATTTT. It translates to CAISEWLAGGTDTQYF.

This chain links TRBV6-1 with TRBJ2-2; TRBD1 might be the D (5 bases). The CDR3 totals 16 residues. V lost 2 bases, J lost 4 bases, and 14 bases lay in between. The germline CDR1 and CDR2 sequences are MNHNS and SASEGT. DNA for the CDR3: TGTGCCAGCAGTGAATGGGCAGGGCAGGGCACCGGGGAGCTGTTTTTT. Its translation: CASSEWAGQGTGELFF.

The rearrangement joins TRBV6-1 to TRBJ1-2; TRBD1 matches 10 bases. Germline assignment: CDR1 MNHNS and CDR2 SASEGT. The CDR3 is made up of 15 amino acids. V trimming: 7 bases; J trimming: 7 bases; junction bases outside the gene matches: 12. DNA for the CDR3: TGTGCCAGCACTCTGCTTCGGGACAGGGGCTCTGGCTACACCTTC. This translates into CASTLLRDRGSGYTF.

The chain links TRBV6-6 to TRBJ2-3, with no clear D. The CDR3 runs 15 residues. The V gene lost 4 bases and the J gene lost 2 bases, with 13 bases spanning the gap. Germline V lookup: CDR1 MNHNY, CDR2 SVGAGI (reference sequence). This CDR3 is CASSSRVQLTDTQYF. CDR3 coding DNA: TGTGCCAGCAGTTCCCGGGTCCAGCTCACAGATACGCAGTATTTT.

This chain connects TRBV5-8 to TRBJ2-7; 16 nucleotides line up with TRBD2. The trim removed 6 bases at V and 3 bases at J, leaving 12 bases unmatched. This CDR3 has 18 residues. CDR1 and CDR2 from the germline V gene are SGHTS and YDEGEE. CDR3 region: CASTSAGLAGGWGYEQYF. CDR3 bases: TGTGCCAGCACCTCGGCGGGACTAGCGGGAGGGTGGGGCTACGAGCAGTACTTC.

The CDR3 DNA is TGTGCCTGGAGAAGAGACAGGGGGCGGGACACCGGGGAGCTGTTTTTT. Protein: CAWRRDRGRDTGELFF. The chain joins TRBV30 to TRBJ2-2; TRBD1 matches 10 bases. Germline values: CDR1 GTSNPN, CDR2 SVGIG (reference sequence). The V and J ends lost 3 bases and 3 bases, in that order; junction bases with no gene match: 7. The CDR3 length is 16 residues.

The rearrangement joins TRBV5-1 to TRBJ2-7, with TRBD2 matching over 15 bases. The CDR3 spans 18 residues. Germline V gives CDR1 SGHRS, CDR2 YFSETQ. Germline trimming cut 3 bases from V and 1 base from J; bases unmatched to any gene: 8. The CDR3 nucleotides read TGCGCCAGCAGCTACCAGGGACTAGCGGGAGGTAGATCCTACGAGCAGTACTTC. This gives the protein CASSYQGLAGGRSYEQYF.

V gene TRBV5-6 combines with J gene TRBJ2-1, with D uncertain. V dropped 0 bases and J dropped 4 bases, with 8 bases sitting between them. Germline V gene data show CDR1 as SGHDT and CDR2 as YYEEEE. This CDR3 contains 14 residues. CDR3 sequence reads: CASSLVSAYNEQFF. The CDR3, as DNA: TGTGCCAGCAGCTTGGTAAGCGCGTACAATGAGCAGTTCTTC.

The chain's CDR3 is CASSPQGVSYNEQFF. In nucleotides, the CDR3 is TGTGCCAGCAGCCCCCAGGGGGTATCCTACAATGAGCAGTTCTTC. V gene TRBV7-3 combines with J gene TRBJ2-1; 7 nucleotides match TRBD1. The CDR3 totals 15 residues. Germline CDR1 SGHTA, CDR2 FQGTGA. Trimming at V came to 5 bases and at J to 1 base, leaving 5 bases not matched to a gene.

The chain has TRBV10-3 and TRBJ1-2; 8 bases match TRBD1. This CDR3 spans 13 amino acids. Germline trimming cut 6 bases from V and 8 bases from J; bases unmatched to any gene: 8. The germline CDR1 and CDR2 sequences are ENHRY and SYGVKD. This CDR3 reads CAISQGQGGGYTF. The CDR3 DNA is TGTGCCATCAGCCAAGGACAGGGCGGAGGCTACACCTTC.